The 15 T cell receptor beta chains presented below share a single source sample, sequenced in a study of shared clonotypes between healthy human individuals. Method: immunoSEQ multiplex PCR; TCRdb's copy keeps in-frame clones and lacks some. The sample has around 2.5 million clones, roughly 93% seen once. Sequencing was done on a sample of naive CD4+ T cells from PBMCs. As for subset: CD45RA+ positively selected. These receptors all come from a man aged 18 to 29 in good health. Some clones in this sample may be carry-over from other donors' samples.

The rearrangement uses TRBV19 and TRBJ1-1; D is perhaps TRBD1 (6 bases). This CDR3 has 16 residues. CDR1 LNHDA and CDR2 SQIVND come from the germline V gene (reference sequence). Trimming removed 4 bases from V and 1 base from J, with 16 bases in between. DNA of the CDR3: TGTGCCAGTAGTACAACTTGGGACACTAAGAACACTGAAGCTTTCTTT. Protein sequence: CASSTTWDTKNTEAFF.

The chain employs TRBV27 and TRBJ2-5, with D maybe TRBD2 (6 bases). Germline values: CDR1 MNHEY, CDR2 SMNVEV (reference sequence). The CDR3 spans 14 residues. V lost 2 bases to trimming and J lost 5 bases, with 12 bases between them. CDR3 amino acids: CASSLRWGVETQYF. As DNA, the CDR3 is TGTGCCAGCAGTTTACGGTGGGGGGTGGAGACCCAGTACTTC.

The chain is built from TRBV10-3 and TRBJ1-1; 7 bases are shared with TRBD1. This CDR3 region has 13 residues. From germline, CDR1 is ENHRY and CDR2 SYGVKD. The ends lost 1 base at V and 8 bases at J; junction bases unmatched: 4. The CDR3 reads CAISEYGTAEAFF. CDR3 bases: TGTGCCATCAGTGAGTACGGGACAGCCGAAGCTTTCTTT.

The chain carries TRBV6-1 and TRBJ2-5; 8 bases align to TRBD1. Per the germline V gene, CDR1 is MNHNS and CDR2 is SASEGT. The CDR3 spans 14 residues. With V trimmed by 3 bases and J by 4 bases, 4 bases remained unmatched. The CDR3 DNA reads as TGTGCCAGCAGTGAGTGGACAGGGACAGAGACCCAGTACTTC. As protein: CASSEWTGTETQYF.

The count of this clone is one. The chain uses TRBV2 and TRBJ1-4, with D unclear. Trimming took 2 bases from V and 8 from J, leaving 12 bases between them. Germline loops: CDR1 SNHLY, CDR2 FYNNEI. This CDR3 has 14 residues. The CDR3 coding sequence is TGTGCCAGCAGTGAATCAGGCAATTTAGAAAAACTGTTTTTT. Its translation: CASSESGNLEKLFF.

This chain links TRBV25-1 with TRBJ2-7; TRBD2 is a possible D gene (6 bases). V dropped 6 bases and J dropped 0 bases, with 12 bases sitting between them. Per germline, CDR1 MGHDK and CDR2 SYGVNS. The CDR3 extends over 14 amino acids. CDR3 coding DNA: TGTGCCAGCAGCCTTCTCGGGGGCTCCTACGAGCAGTACTTC. Protein: CASSLLGGSYEQYF.

CDR3 coding DNA: TGTGCCAGCAGCCGCCGCCGGACAGAGAACACTGAAGCTTTCTTT. The encoded protein is CASSRRRTENTEAFF. This chain uses TRBV7-9 with TRBJ1-1; tentatively, D is TRBD1 (6 bases). The V and J ends lost 5 bases and 1 base respectively, with 14 bases between them. In germline, CDR1 is SEHNR, CDR2 FQNEAQ (reference sequence). The CDR3 is 15 amino acids.

The J gene is TRBJ1-5, the V gene TRBV29-1; no clear D. Germline V gene data show CDR1 as SQVTM and CDR2 as ANQGSEA. The CDR3 is made up of 13 amino acids. Deletions cut 0 bases from V and 3 bases from J, with 6 bases between. The CDR3 spells CSVEEDFNQPQHF. CDR3 sequence (DNA): TGCAGCGTTGAAGAGGACTTCAATCAGCCCCAGCATTTT.

Regarding this clone: The sample contains more than one DNA sequence encoding this CDR3. The chain recombines TRBV29-1 with TRBJ2-7; 8 positions agree with TRBD1. Trimming cost V 6 bases and J 3 bases; bases outside gene matches: 4. Germline V gives CDR1 SQVTM, CDR2 ANQGSEA. The CDR3 has 12 amino acids. In nucleotides, the CDR3 is TGCAGCGTGACCGGGACAGGCTACGAGCAGTACTTC. It yields the protein CSVTGTGYEQYF.

DNA of the CDR3: TGTGCCAGCAGCAGGACAGGGCACAATCAGCCCCAGCATTTT. This codes for CASSRTGHNQPQHF. The chain combines TRBV21-1 with TRBJ1-5; the D call in the table, TRBD1, was not verified against the DNA. TRBV21-1 is an annotated pseudogene. The CDR3 has 14 amino acids.

The CDR3 reads CASSPQTNTEAFF. The CDR3 DNA reads as TGTGCCAGCAGTCCACAGACGAACACTGAAGCTTTCTTT. This chain joins TRBV25-1 and TRBJ1-1; D unresolved. The V end lost 5 bases, the J end lost 1 base, and 8 bases lay between the germline ends. Germline-derived CDR1 and CDR2 are MGHDK and SYGVNS. This CDR3 spans 13 amino acids. Complete variable domain (other parts from reference TRBV25-1 and TRBJ1-1): EADIYQTPRYLVIGTGKKITLECSQTMGHDKMYWYQQDPGMELHLIHYSYGVNSTEKGDLSSESTVSRIRTEHFPLTLESARPSHTSQYLCASSPQTNTEAFFGQGTRLTVV.

The V call is TRBV7-3, the J call TRBJ2-5; TRBD1 matches at 9 bases. Unmatched junction bases numbered 9, after V lost 6 bases and J lost 4 bases. The CDR3 covers 15 residues. Looked up from germline, CDR1 is SGHTA and CDR2 is FQGTGA. CDR3 residues: CASSPTGGMAETQYF. The DNA of the CDR3 is TGTGCCAGCAGTCCTACAGGGGGCATGGCAGAGACCCAGTACTTC.

The gene calls are TRBV28 and TRBJ1-1; D unclear. Germline lookup yields CDR1 MDHEN and CDR2 SYDVKM. Trimming took 1 base from V and 11 from J, leaving 11 bases between them. CDR3 size: 12 residues. This CDR3 reads CASSLFESVAFF. Here the CDR3 DNA reads TGTGCCAGCAGTTTATTCGAAAGTGTTGCTTTCTTT.

V usage is TRBV6-5 and J usage is TRBJ2-5, with TRBD2 matching over 7 bases. The CDR3 is made up of 14 amino acids. The V gene's germline CDR1 is MNHEY and CDR2 SVGAGI. J lost 1 base, V lost 4 bases, and 3 bases had no gene match. The CDR3, as DNA: TGTGCCAGCAGTTTTTCGGGGGGCCAAGAGACCCAGTACTTC. Translated: CASSFSGGQETQYF.

This chain connects TRBV5-6 to TRBJ2-1; 7 bases align to TRBD2. There are 15 residues in the CDR3. The V gene's germline CDR1 is SGHDT and CDR2 YYEEEE. Unmatched junction bases numbered 5, after V lost 4 bases and J lost 1 base. The CDR3, as DNA: TGTGCCAGCAGCAAGCTAGCGGATTCCTACAATGAGCAGTTCTTC. This encodes CASSKLADSYNEQFF.